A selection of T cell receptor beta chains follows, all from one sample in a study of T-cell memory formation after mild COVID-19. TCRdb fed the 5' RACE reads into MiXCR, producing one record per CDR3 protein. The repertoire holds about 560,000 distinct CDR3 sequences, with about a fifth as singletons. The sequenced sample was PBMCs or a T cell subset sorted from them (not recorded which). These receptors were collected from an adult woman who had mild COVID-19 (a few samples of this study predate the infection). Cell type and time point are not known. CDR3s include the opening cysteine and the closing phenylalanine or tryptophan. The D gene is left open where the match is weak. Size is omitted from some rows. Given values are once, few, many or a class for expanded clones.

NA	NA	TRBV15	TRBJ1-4	CATSRAATNEKLFF	TGTGCCACCAGCAGAGCTGCAACTAATGAAAAACTGTTTTTT
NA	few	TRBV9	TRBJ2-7	CASSVGGTQSSYEQYF	TGTGCCAGCAGCGTAGGGGGGACACAATCCTCCTACGAGCAGTACTTC
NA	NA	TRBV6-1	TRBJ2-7	CASRRTMDPLYEQYF	TGTGCCAGCAGGCGAACAATGGACCCGCTATACGAGCAGTACTTC
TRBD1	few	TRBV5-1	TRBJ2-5	CASRQPGQGKETQYF	TGCGCCAGCAGGCAACCGGGACAGGGGAAGGAGACCCAGTACTTC
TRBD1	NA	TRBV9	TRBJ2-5	CASSPRQGWSETQYF	TGTGCCAGCAGCCCCAGACAGGGGTGGTCAGAGACCCAGTACTTC
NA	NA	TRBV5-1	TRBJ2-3	CASSLNTGGGTDTQYF	TGCGCCAGCAGCTTGAACACAGGAGGTGGTACAGATACGCAGTATTTT
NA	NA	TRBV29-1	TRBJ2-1	CSVRTVTTNEQFF	TGCAGCGTGCGTACAGTTACCACCAATGAGCAGTTCTTC
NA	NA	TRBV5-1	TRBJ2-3	CASSFIAQTSTDTQYF	TGCGCCAGCAGCTTCATAGCGCAGACTAGCACAGATACGCAGTATTTT
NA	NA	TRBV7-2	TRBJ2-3	CASSLAPTGGKDTQYF	TGTGCCAGCAGCTTAGCCCCTACTGGAGGCAAAGATACGCAGTATTTT
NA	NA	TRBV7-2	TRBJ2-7	CASSSPRSSPYEQYF	TGTGCCAGCAGTTCGCCGCGGAGCAGCCCCTACGAGCAGTACTTC
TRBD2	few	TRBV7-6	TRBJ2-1	CASSREPSGGFGEQFF	TGTGCCAGCAGCCGCGAGCCTAGCGGGGGCTTCGGTGAGCAGTTCTTC
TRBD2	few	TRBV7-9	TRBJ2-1	CASSLSGRARDEQFF	TGTGCCAGCAGCTTATCTGGGAGGGCCCGGGATGAGCAGTTCTTC
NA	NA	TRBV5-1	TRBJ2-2	CASSLKDAKNTGELFF	TGCGCCAGCAGCTTGAAGGACGCCAAGAACACCGGGGAGCTGTTTTTT
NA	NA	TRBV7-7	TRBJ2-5	CASSLGRGGKETQYF	TGTGCCAGCAGCTTGGGCAGGGGGGGAAAAGAGACCCAGTACTTC
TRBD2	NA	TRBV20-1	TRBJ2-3	CSASDSGYTDTQYF	TGCAGTGCTAGTGATAGCGGGTACACAGATACGCAGTATTTT